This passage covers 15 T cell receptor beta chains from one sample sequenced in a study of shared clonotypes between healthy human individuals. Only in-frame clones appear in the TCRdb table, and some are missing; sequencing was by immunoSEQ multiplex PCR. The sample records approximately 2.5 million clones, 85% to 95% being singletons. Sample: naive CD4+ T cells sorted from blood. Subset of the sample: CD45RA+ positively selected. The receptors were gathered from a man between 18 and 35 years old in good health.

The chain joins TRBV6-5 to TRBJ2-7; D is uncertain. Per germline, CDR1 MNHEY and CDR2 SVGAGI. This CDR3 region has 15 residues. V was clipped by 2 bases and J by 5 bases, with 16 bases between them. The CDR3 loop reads CASSYGAGVGNEQYF. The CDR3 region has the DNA TGTGCCAGCAGTTACGGTGCAGGCGTTGGCAACGAGCAGTACTTC.

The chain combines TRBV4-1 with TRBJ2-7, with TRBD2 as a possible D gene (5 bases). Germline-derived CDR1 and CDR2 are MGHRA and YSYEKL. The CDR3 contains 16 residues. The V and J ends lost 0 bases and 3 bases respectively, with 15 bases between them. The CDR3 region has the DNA TGCGCCAGCAGCCAAGAAGTAACGCGGGCCTTCTACGAGCAGTACTTC. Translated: CASSQEVTRAFYEQYF.

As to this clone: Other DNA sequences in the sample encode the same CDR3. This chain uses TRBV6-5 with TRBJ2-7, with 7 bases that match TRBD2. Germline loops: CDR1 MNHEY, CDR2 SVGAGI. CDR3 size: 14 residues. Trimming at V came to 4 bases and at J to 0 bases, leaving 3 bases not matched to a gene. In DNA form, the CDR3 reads TGTGCCAGCAGTTTGGGGAGGGGCTCCTACGAGCAGTACTTC. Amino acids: CASSLGRGSYEQYF.

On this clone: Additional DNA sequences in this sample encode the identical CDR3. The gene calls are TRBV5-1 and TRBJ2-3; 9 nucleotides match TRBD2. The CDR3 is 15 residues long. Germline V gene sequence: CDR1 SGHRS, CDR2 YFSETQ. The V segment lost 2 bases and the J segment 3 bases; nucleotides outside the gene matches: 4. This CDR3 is CASSLGSGGTDTQYF. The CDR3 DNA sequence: TGCGCCAGCAGCTTAGGTAGCGGGGGAACAGATACGCAGTATTTT.

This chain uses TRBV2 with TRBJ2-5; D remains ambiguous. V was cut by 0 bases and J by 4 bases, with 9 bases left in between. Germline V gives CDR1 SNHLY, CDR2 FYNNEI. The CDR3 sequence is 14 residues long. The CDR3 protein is CASSEAGMLETQYF. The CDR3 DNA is TGTGCCAGCAGTGAAGCGGGGATGCTAGAGACCCAGTACTTC.

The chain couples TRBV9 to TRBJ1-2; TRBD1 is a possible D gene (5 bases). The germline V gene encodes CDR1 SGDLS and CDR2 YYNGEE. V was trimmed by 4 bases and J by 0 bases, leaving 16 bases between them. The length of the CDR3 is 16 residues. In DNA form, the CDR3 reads TGTGCCAGCAGCATCGGGGGAACAGGAACTAACTATGGCTACACCTTC. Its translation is CASSIGGTGTNYGYTF. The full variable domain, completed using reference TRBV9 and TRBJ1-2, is DSGVTQTPKHLITATGQRVTLRCSPRSGDLSVYWYQQSLDQGLQFLIQYYNGEERAKGNILERFSAQQFPDLHSELNLSSLELGDSALYFCASSIGGTGTNYGYTFGSGTRLTVV.

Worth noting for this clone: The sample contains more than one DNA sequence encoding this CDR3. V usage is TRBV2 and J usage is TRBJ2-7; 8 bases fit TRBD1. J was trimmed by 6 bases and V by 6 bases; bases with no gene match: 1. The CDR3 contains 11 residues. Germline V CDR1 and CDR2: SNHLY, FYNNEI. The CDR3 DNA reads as TGTGCCAGCAGGGACAGGGCCGAGCAGTACTTC. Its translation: CASRDRAEQYF.

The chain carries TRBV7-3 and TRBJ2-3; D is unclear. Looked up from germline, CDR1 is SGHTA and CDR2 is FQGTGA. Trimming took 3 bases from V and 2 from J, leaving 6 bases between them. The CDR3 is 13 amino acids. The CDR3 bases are TGTGCCAGCAGCTTTGGGCTCACAGATACGCAGTATTTT. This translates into CASSFGLTDTQYF.

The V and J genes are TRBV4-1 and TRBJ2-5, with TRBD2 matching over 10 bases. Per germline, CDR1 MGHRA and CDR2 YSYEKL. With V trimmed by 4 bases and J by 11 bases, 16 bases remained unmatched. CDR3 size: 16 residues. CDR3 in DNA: TGCGCCAGCAGCCCGCTTTCTAGCGGGGGAAGGGAAGAGCAGTACTTC. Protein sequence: CASSPLSSGGREEQYF.

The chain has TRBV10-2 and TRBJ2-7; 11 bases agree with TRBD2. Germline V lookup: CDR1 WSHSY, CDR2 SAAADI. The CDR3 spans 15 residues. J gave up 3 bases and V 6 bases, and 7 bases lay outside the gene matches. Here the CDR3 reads CASRGTSGSSYEQYF. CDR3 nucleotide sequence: TGCGCCAGCAGGGGCACTAGCGGGAGTAGCTACGAGCAGTACTTC.

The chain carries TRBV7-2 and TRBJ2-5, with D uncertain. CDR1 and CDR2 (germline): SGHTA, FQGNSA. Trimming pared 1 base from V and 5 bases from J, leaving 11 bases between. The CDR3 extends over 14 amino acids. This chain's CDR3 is CASSLDWIGETQYF. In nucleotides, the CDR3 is TGTGCCAGCAGCTTAGACTGGATTGGTGAGACCCAGTACTTC.

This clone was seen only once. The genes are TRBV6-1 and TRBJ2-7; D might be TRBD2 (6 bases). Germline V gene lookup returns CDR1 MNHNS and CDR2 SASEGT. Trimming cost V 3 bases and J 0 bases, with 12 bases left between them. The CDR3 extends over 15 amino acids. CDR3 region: CASSESWGVSYEQYF. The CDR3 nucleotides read TGTGCCAGCAGTGAGAGTTGGGGGGTCTCCTACGAGCAGTACTTC.

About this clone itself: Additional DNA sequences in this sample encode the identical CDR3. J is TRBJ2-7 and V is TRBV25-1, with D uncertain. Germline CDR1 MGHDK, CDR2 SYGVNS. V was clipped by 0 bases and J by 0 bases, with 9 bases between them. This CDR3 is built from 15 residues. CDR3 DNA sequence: TGTGCCAGCAGTGAATATAAGGGATCCTCCTACGAGCAGTACTTC. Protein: CASSEYKGSSYEQYF.

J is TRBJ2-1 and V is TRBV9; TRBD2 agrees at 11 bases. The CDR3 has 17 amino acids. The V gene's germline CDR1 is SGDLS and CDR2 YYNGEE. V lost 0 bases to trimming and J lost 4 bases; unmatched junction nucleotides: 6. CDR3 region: CASSVEDGTSGYNEQFF. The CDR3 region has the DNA TGTGCCAGCAGCGTAGAAGACGGGACTAGCGGTTACAATGAGCAGTTCTTC.

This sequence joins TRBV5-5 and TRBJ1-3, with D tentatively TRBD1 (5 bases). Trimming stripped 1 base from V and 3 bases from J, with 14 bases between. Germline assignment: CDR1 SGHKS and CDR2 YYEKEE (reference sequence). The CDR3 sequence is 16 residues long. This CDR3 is CASSLSPREYGNTIYF. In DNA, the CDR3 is TGTGCCAGCAGCTTGTCCCCCAGGGAGTATGGAAACACCATATATTTT.